This T cell receptor (beta chain) derives from a study of blood T cell repertoires in COVID-19. Looking at the study overall: COVID-19 samples from acute and convalescent phases originated in the United States, Italy and Spain. T cells, B-cell-depleted T cells, or PBMCs supplied cDNA or gDNA.

Enrollment of patients from Seattle took place during active infection, with longitudinal follow-up. The trim removed 1 base at V and 3 bases at J, leaving 4 bases unmatched. CDR1 is SGHVS and CDR2 is FNYEAQ in the germline V gene. The CDR3 contains 15 residues. In the study's own analysis: Using reference gene primer amplification, nucleated cell counts were estimated. Data came from immunoSEQ multiplex PCR; TCRdb stores just in-frame clones and leaves some out. V, J and clone size reflect that table, while D and trimming were determined from the DNA. The sample gives fewer than 700,000 clones, around 90% of which show up once; around 7.8% is in the top ten.

Sequencing was performed on peripheral blood. This chain joins TRBV7-6 and TRBJ1-1; 8 nucleotides agree with TRBD1. The source is a woman in her fifties or sixties with COVID-19, enrolled during active disease. CDR3 residues: CASSLVGTGHTEAFF. CDR3 DNA sequence: TGTGCCAGCAGCTTAGTAGGGACAGGCCACACTGAAGCTTTCTTT.